This T cell receptor (beta chain) was retrieved from a study of TIL therapy for anti-PD-1-resistant metastatic lung cancer. This was the immunoSEQ v3 assay. Using immunoSEQ multiplex PCR, the repertoire was profiled, and TCRdb retains in-frame clones only, with some absent. This table holds approximately 57,000 clones, approximately 75% found once. Time point noted: pre-treatment sample, taken before nivolumab and TIL therapy. Patients were adults with stage 4 NSCLC. The V and J ends lost 5 bases and 0 bases respectively, with 8 bases between them. The germline V gene has CDR1 SGHTA and CDR2 FQGTGA. The length of the CDR3 is 13 residues.

The material sequenced was blood, taken at baseline. The receptor comes from a person between 30 and 79 years old with non-small cell lung cancer. The V and J genes are TRBV7-3 and TRBJ2-7; possibly TRBD2 for D (6 bases). The CDR3 protein is CASSPGASYEQYF. CDR3 in DNA: TGTGCCAGCAGCCCGGGAGCCTCCTACGAGCAGTACTTC.